The T cell receptor (beta chain) described here comes from a study of shared clonotypes between healthy human individuals. The wider study: CD4 naive and memory got three plates each, CD8 naive two, CD8 memory one.

Here immunoSEQ multiplex PCR was the method, and the copy in TCRdb shows in-frame clones only, minus some. Of 2,500,000 or so clones in the sample, approximately 90% were seen once. Points from the study as a whole: Some clonotypes were shared by all four sorted-subset donors, while others were not shared. The non-shared ones had lower generation probabilities than the shared ones. The researchers took only blood, and tissue repertoires probably look different. Few donors limited the genetic and exposure-history diversity represented.

This clone has only one observation. Its antigen is currently unknown. Germline lookup yields CDR1 SEHNR and CDR2 FQNEAQ (reference sequence). The CDR3 totals 14 residues. V shed 6 bases and J shed 6 bases, with 18 bases lying between them. The sequencing sample was made of naive CD4+ T cells from PBMCs. This sample's subset: CD45RA+ positively selected. The sequence was obtained from a man aged 18 to 30 in good health. Some clones in this sample may be carry-over from other donors' samples. The chain joins TRBV7-9 to TRBJ2-7, with D unresolved. The CDR3 nucleotides read TGTGCCAGCAGGGTGAGTGGGGATTCTGCCGAGCAGTACTTC. This codes for CASRVSGDSAEQYF.